This is a list of T cell receptor beta chains from one sample in a study of shared T cell receptors in the human thymus. TCRdb's copy holds only in-frame clones and misses some; the assay was immunoSEQ multiplex PCR. In the table there are hundreds of thousands of clones, more than 75% of which are singletons. This sample was shared with a second study, whose subject was human thymus T cells.

Sequencing was done on a sample of thymocytes. These TCRs come from a boy under two years old with a congenital heart defect. Both conserved end residues are part of each CDR3. Fields, in order: clone size, J gene, V gene, CDR3 protein. The size entry is marked missing in some rows and otherwise reads once, few, many or a size class.

clone size: .; J gene: TRBJ1-3; V gene: TRBV21-1; CDR3 protein: CASRKRGQQPGNTIYF
clone size: .; J gene: TRBJ1-1; V gene: TRBV19; CDR3 protein: CASSMGRAHRQNTEAFF
clone size: .; J gene: TRBJ1-5; V gene: TRBV15; CDR3 protein: CATSMAGLYSNQPQHF
clone size: .; J gene: TRBJ2-3; V gene: TRBV29-1; CDR3 protein: CSVTRGGSTDTQYF
clone size: .; J gene: TRBJ2-7; V gene: TRBV15; CDR3 protein: CATSRQKGVYEQYF
clone size: once; J gene: TRBJ2-3; V gene: TRBV9; CDR3 protein: CASSVSGGGTDTQYF
clone size: .; J gene: TRBJ1-1; V gene: TRBV6-5; CDR3 protein: CASSYKTGGAGSFF
clone size: .; J gene: TRBJ1-2; V gene: TRBV19; CDR3 protein: CASSILSAGGYGYTF
clone size: .; J gene: TRBJ2-1; V gene: TRBV5-6; CDR3 protein: CASSPSRREQFF
clone size: once; J gene: TRBJ2-1; V gene: TRBV13; CDR3 protein: CASSCPPRGEQFF
clone size: .; J gene: TRBJ2-5; V gene: TRBV6-1; CDR3 protein: CASSSRTQRKETQYF
clone size: few; J gene: TRBJ2-7; V gene: TRBV4-3; CDR3 protein: CASSQEVEYEQYF
clone size: .; J gene: TRBJ2-7; V gene: TRBV4-1; CDR3 protein: CASSQERGTSSEYF
clone size: .; J gene: TRBJ2-7; V gene: TRBV19; CDR3 protein: CASSQEGARLAGEYEQYF
clone size: .; J gene: TRBJ1-2; V gene: TRBV6-6; CDR3 protein: CASTPGEPYYGYTF
clone size: .; J gene: TRBJ2-7; V gene: TRBV7-8; CDR3 protein: CASSSSGSSYEQYF
clone size: .; J gene: TRBJ1-1; V gene: TRBV10-3; CDR3 protein: CAISGEGQGTTEAFF
clone size: .; J gene: TRBJ2-7; V gene: TRBV15; CDR3 protein: CATSREDSIDRGWEQYF
clone size: .; J gene: TRBJ1-6; V gene: TRBV30; CDR3 protein: CASWKDWGGSNSPLHF
clone size: .; J gene: TRBJ2-7; V gene: TRBV6-5; CDR3 protein: CASRSGQGAWEQYF
clone size: once; J gene: TRBJ2-1; V gene: TRBV5-4; CDR3 protein: CASSLDKGAYNEQFF
clone size: .; J gene: TRBJ2-1; V gene: TRBV19; CDR3 protein: CASKVAGEDEQFF
clone size: .; J gene: TRBJ2-1; V gene: TRBV27; CDR3 protein: CASRAGTEAYNEQFF
clone size: .; J gene: TRBJ2-1; V gene: TRBV11-2; CDR3 protein: CASSLGGTSSTHEQFF
clone size: .; J gene: TRBJ2-2; V gene: TRBV29-1; CDR3 protein: CSVPIGRTGELFF
clone size: .; J gene: TRBJ1-2; V gene: TRBV6-1; CDR3 protein: CASSGAGLNYGYTF
clone size: .; J gene: TRBJ1-6; V gene: TRBV9; CDR3 protein: CASSPRGNSPLHF
clone size: .; J gene: TRBJ2-7; V gene: TRBV29-1; CDR3 protein: CSVGTSGIWDYEQYF
clone size: .; J gene: TRBJ2-3; V gene: TRBV9; CDR3 protein: CASSERGVRTDTQYF
clone size: .; J gene: TRBJ2-1; V gene: TRBV25-1; CDR3 protein: CASSGLGAAYNEQFF
clone size: .; J gene: TRBJ1-1; V gene: TRBV14; CDR3 protein: CASSLQTGRDTEAFF
clone size: .; J gene: TRBJ1-1; V gene: TRBV10-1; CDR3 protein: CASSESTGTETEAFF
clone size: .; J gene: TRBJ2-2; V gene: TRBV4-3; CDR3 protein: CASSQTYSGGRDTGELFF
clone size: .; J gene: TRBJ1-5; V gene: TRBV28; CDR3 protein: CASSFPRGAQHF
clone size: .; J gene: TRBJ2-7; V gene: TRBV21-1; CDR3 protein: CASPRNGPRGLHAREYF
clone size: .; J gene: TRBJ2-7; V gene: TRBV27; CDR3 protein: CASSFGGKGYYEQYF
clone size: once; J gene: TRBJ2-5; V gene: TRBV4-1; CDR3 protein: CASSQMGGHETQYF
clone size: .; J gene: TRBJ2-7; V gene: TRBV18; CDR3 protein: CASSRGNGYEQYF
clone size: .; J gene: TRBJ2-7; V gene: TRBV18; CDR3 protein: CASSPGQGSYEQYF
clone size: .; J gene: TRBJ2-7; V gene: TRBV2; CDR3 protein: CASSERQGTLHEQYF